This TCR beta chain stems from a study of blood T cell repertoires in COVID-19. Study summary: Sites in the United States, Italy and Spain provided acute and convalescent COVID-19 samples. Sample material is recorded as cDNA or gDNA derived from T cells, B-cell-depleted T cells, or PBMCs.

In the original workflow: Reference gene primer amplification gave estimated nucleated cell counts. Using immunoSEQ multiplex PCR, the repertoire was profiled, and TCRdb retains in-frame clones only, with some absent. V and J calls and clone size are copied from that table; D and trimming were computed from the DNA. There are over 110,000 clones in the sample; approximately 86% occur only once, and 1.8% lies in the top ten. The CDR3 length is 12 residues. Per germline, CDR1 MNHEY and CDR2 SVGEGT. Deletions cut 6 bases from V and 6 bases from J, with 11 bases between. The specimen sequenced was peripheral blood. The sequence was obtained from a man between 65 and 80 years old with acute or convalescent COVID-19. The chain employs TRBV6-2 or TRBV6-3 and TRBJ1-2; tentatively, D is TRBD1 (6 bases). DNA for the CDR3: TGTGCCAGCAGCGAGGACAGCCATGGCTACACCTTC. The encoded protein is CASSEDSHGYTF.